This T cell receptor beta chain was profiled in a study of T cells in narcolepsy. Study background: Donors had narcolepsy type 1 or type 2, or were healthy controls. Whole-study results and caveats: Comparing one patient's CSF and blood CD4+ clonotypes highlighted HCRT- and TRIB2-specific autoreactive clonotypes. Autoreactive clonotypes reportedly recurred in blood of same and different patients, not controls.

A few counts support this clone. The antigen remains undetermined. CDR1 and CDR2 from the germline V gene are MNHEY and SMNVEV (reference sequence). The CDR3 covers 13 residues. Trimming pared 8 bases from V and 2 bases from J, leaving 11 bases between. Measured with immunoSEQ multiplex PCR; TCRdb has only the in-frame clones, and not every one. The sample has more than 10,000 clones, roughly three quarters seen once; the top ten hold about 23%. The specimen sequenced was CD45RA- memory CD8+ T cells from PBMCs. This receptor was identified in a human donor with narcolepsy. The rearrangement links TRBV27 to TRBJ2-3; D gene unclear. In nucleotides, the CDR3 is TGTGCCAGCGGTTGGACGTTCACAGATACGCAGTATTTT. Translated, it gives CASGWTFTDTQYF.